The TCR beta chain under discussion was sequenced for a study of CD8 T cells in ankylosing spondylitis. Study-wide points: In the blood and synovial fluid of reactive arthritis, some motif variants had been previously reported. Blood of patients with ankylosing spondylitis appeared to be characterized by a TCR beta motif of eight highly homologous variants. Clones that were linked to disease were CD8+ and were relatively rare in peripheral blood.

In its sample, this clonotype was seen a few times. The antigen remains unidentified. V lost 4 bases, J lost 2 bases, and 14 bases stayed unmatched. The length of the CDR3 is 18 residues. Using quantitative 5'-RACE with molecular barcodes, the authors made TCR beta libraries. From the 5' RACE reads, TCRdb called clonotypes with MiXCR, one entry per CDR3 protein. The sample records fewer than 750,000 distinct CDR3 sequences, around 20% being singletons. The source is a male donor with ankylosing spondylitis. V gene TRBV12-3 or TRBV12-4 combines with J gene TRBJ1-5; TRBD1 matches at 7 bases. Sequences were obtained from blood, either unsorted or a sorted T cell fraction (not recorded which). The CDR3 DNA follows: TGTGCCAGCAGTTCCCGTGAGGGCAGGGGGTCGGGCAATCAGCCCCAGCATTTT. Its protein is CASSSREGRGSGNQPQHF.